Here is one TCR beta chain with its context. No antigen is known for it. These data are taken from a study of cytomegalovirus exposure and HLA in healthy donors. At the level of the study: HLA-typed donors were the source of tens of millions of unique TCRs, which an early data release held. Of all 400 or so donors who were genotyped, 80% to 85% belonged to the Caucasian-associated ancestry cluster. Study-level results: Judged likely to be a sequencing artifact was a cluster of highly shared sequence variants.

Donors in the study were healthy people who gave bone marrow. This CDR3 region has 13 residues. With 1 base removed from V and 7 bases from J, the gap between germline ends came to 5 bases. CDR1 is SGHAT and CDR2 is FQNNGV in the germline V gene. PCR primers comprised 60 Vbeta and 13 Jbeta primers. Here immunoSEQ multiplex PCR was the method, and the copy in TCRdb shows in-frame clones only, minus some. The data hold about 160,000 clones, with more than 70% observed a single time. The sample consisted of PBMCs. This clonotype was sampled from a man aged 25 to 40 in good health and CMV-seronegative. The rearrangement joins TRBV11-2 to TRBJ1-6, with D possibly matching TRBD1 (5 bases). The CDR3 sequence is CASSLAGNSPLHF. CDR3 nucleotides: TGTGCCAGCAGCTTAGCAGGGAATTCACCCCTCCACTTT.